The 26 T cell receptor beta chains given below trace back to one sample, sequenced in a study of long-term antiretroviral therapy in people with HIV. Sequencing relied on immunoSEQ assay v3.0, run at survey level. Profiled with immunoSEQ multiplex PCR; TCRdb holds only in-frame clones, not every one. The table shows 30,000 to 40,000 clones, with about four fifths occurring only once. Sequencing used unsorted PBMCs, obtained 3 years after starting antiretroviral therapy. These receptors were collected from a man between 45 and 60 years old with HIV.

This clone was seen once. V is TRBV20-1 and J is TRBJ2-7; D uncertain. Trimming took off 8 bases at V and 2 bases at J, with 10 bases between the two ends. The CDR3 is 11 amino acids. Germline V gene sequence: CDR1 DFQATT, CDR2 SNEGSKA (reference sequence). The CDR3 loop reads CSTRRPYEQYF. The CDR3 DNA reads TGCAGTACCCGAAGGCCCTACGAGCAGTACTTC.

The V call is TRBV27, the J call TRBJ2-7; no definite D call. CDR1 and CDR2 (germline): MNHEY, SMNVEV (reference sequence). V was clipped by 2 bases and J by 3 bases, with 8 bases between them. The CDR3 is made up of 13 amino acids. CDR3 coding DNA: TGTGCCAGCAGTTTAAGCCGTTTCTACGAGCAGTACTTC. As protein: CASSLSRFYEQYF.

The table lists this clone with a few counts. The gene calls are TRBV28 and TRBJ2-7; TRBD2 might be the D (6 bases). CDR3 size: 15 residues. CDR1 and CDR2 (germline): MDHEN, SYDVKM. Trimming left V 3 bases short and J 4 bases short, with 16 bases between. CDR3 protein: CASSFRRVGWYEQYF. For the CDR3, the DNA is TGTGCCAGCAGTTTCCGGAGGGTGGGCTGGTACGAGCAGTACTTC.

The chain couples TRBV11-2 to TRBJ1-3; D gene uncertain. The germline V and J ends were trimmed by 3 bases and 2 bases, with 8 bases remaining between them. The V gene's germline CDR1 is SGHAT and CDR2 FQNNGV. There are 14 residues in the CDR3. This chain's CDR3 is CASSLMKTGNTIYF. In nucleotides, the CDR3 is TGTGCCAGCAGCTTGATGAAGACTGGAAACACCATATATTTT.

Worth noting for this clone: At the DNA level, this CDR3 is encoded by other sequences in the same sample as well. J is TRBJ2-5 and V is TRBV5-1; possibly TRBD1 for D (6 bases). CDR1 is SGHRS and CDR2 is YFSETQ in the germline V gene. CDR3 length: 14 amino acids. Trimming removed 0 bases from V and 5 bases from J, with 11 bases in between. CDR3 DNA sequence: TGCGCCAGCAGCTTGGATGGGGGCGGGGAGACCCAGTACTTC. This gives the protein CASSLDGGGETQYF.

The chain uses TRBV5-1 and TRBJ2-7, with 13 bases lining up with TRBD2. The CDR3 is made up of 15 amino acids. Germline CDR1 SGHRS, CDR2 YFSETQ. V was clipped by 0 bases and J by 5 bases; unmatched bases: 2. CDR3 nucleotide sequence: TGCGCCAGCAGCTTGGTACTAGCGGGAGGGGACGAGCAGTACTTC. This encodes CASSLVLAGGDEQYF. The full variable domain, with the rest looked up from reference TRBV5-1 and TRBJ2-7, is KAGVTQTPRYLIKTRGQQVTLSCSPISGHRSVSWYQQTPGQGLQFLFEYFSETQRNKGNFPGRFSGRQFSNSRSEMNVSTLELGDSALYLCASSLVLAGGDEQYFGPGTRLTVT.

There are a few counts of this clone. In the same sample, other DNA sequences code for this CDR3. V usage is TRBV7-2 and J usage is TRBJ2-7, with TRBD2 matching over 15 bases. Germline values: CDR1 SGHTA, CDR2 FQGNSA. V dropped 1 base and J dropped 3; count of bases not matched to a gene: 1. This CDR3 has 16 amino acids. The CDR3 sequence is CASSLGGLAGGYEQYF. The CDR3 DNA reads TGTGCCAGCAGCTTAGGGGGACTAGCGGGAGGCTACGAGCAGTACTTC.

A note on this clone: One end of the junction varies from germline; a read error may be responsible. This sequence joins TRBV28 and TRBJ2-7, with D perhaps matching TRBD2 (6 bases). The CDR3 extends over 11 amino acids. CDR1 is MDHEN, CDR2 SYDVKM, per germline. The CDR3, as DNA: TGTGCAGCCGGGAGCGTCCATATCAGGAACTTC. This encodes CAAGSVHIRNF.

This chain joins TRBV5-4 and TRBJ1-2; 7 bases fit TRBD1. This CDR3 contains 14 residues. Unmatched junction bases numbered 8, after V lost 4 bases and J lost 5 bases. Germline V lookup: CDR1 SGHNT, CDR2 YYREEE (reference sequence). The CDR3 DNA reads TGTGCCAGCAGCGTCGGGACAGCCCGTTATGGCTACACCTTC. Its translation is CASSVGTARYGYTF.

This clone was seen only a few times. The CDR3 region is CAISLSDSGDYTF. CDR3 sequence (DNA): TGTGCCATCAGTTTGTCGGACTCAGGGGACTACACCTTC. V usage is TRBV10-3 and J usage is TRBJ1-2; perhaps TRBD1 as D (6 bases). The CDR3 has 13 residues. Trimming took 5 bases from V and 10 from J, leaving 17 bases between them. CDR1 ENHRY and CDR2 SYGVKD come from the germline V gene.

Turning to this clone: Other DNA variants within this sample encode the same CDR3. V gene TRBV7-2 combines with J gene TRBJ2-3; no definite D call. From germline, CDR1 is SGHTA and CDR2 FQGNSA. CDR3 length: 12 residues. The germline V and J ends were trimmed by 4 bases and 2 bases, with 4 bases remaining between them. The CDR3 DNA reads TGTGCCAGCAGCTCATTCACAGATACGCAGTATTTT. It yields the protein CASSSFTDTQYF.

The V gene is TRBV5-6, the J gene TRBJ2-1; 13 positions match TRBD2. The length of the CDR3 is 16 residues. V was pared by 3 bases and J by 4 bases, with 4 bases of the junction left unmatched. Germline V gives CDR1 SGHDT, CDR2 YYEEEE. CDR3 sequence (DNA): TGTGCCAGCAGCTGGGCGGGACTAGCGGGATACAATGAGCAGTTCTTC. Translating it yields CASSWAGLAGYNEQFF.

This clone was counted only a few times. The chain employs TRBV2 and TRBJ1-5; D unclear. V dropped 7 bases and J dropped 7 bases, with 14 bases sitting between them. Germline V gene lookup returns CDR1 SNHLY and CDR2 FYNNEI. The CDR3 is 13 amino acids. This CDR3 reads CASTMTTHQPQHF. CDR3 bases: TGTGCCAGCACTATGACGACCCACCAGCCCCAGCATTTT.

The chain links TRBV7-2 to TRBJ2-4, with 13 bases that match TRBD2. This CDR3 has 16 residues. The germline V gene has CDR1 SGHTA and CDR2 FQGNSA. V trimming: 3 bases; J trimming: 7 bases; junction bases outside the gene matches: 6. CDR3 protein: CASSLGRTSGGNIQYF. CDR3 DNA sequence: TGTGCCAGCAGCTTGGGTAGGACTAGCGGGGGTAACATTCAGTACTTC.

In regard to this clone: The sample holds other DNA sequences that translate to the same CDR3. This chain links TRBV28 with TRBJ2-7; the match to TRBD1 covers 8 bases. The germline V gene has CDR1 MDHEN and CDR2 SYDVKM. V gave up 1 base and J gave up 2 bases; unmatched junction bases: 4. The CDR3 loop spans 15 amino acids. CDR3 in DNA: TGTGCCAGCAGTTTATCAGGGGGCGGCACCTACGAGCAGTACTTC. As protein: CASSLSGGGTYEQYF.

V gene TRBV28 combines with J gene TRBJ2-5; D is perhaps TRBD2 (5 bases). Germline CDR1 and CDR2: MDHEN and SYDVKM. The CDR3 is 12 amino acids. Trimming stripped 6 bases from V and 3 bases from J, with 8 bases between. The DNA for the CDR3 is TGTGCCAGCAGCGGGAATGAAGAGACCCAGTACTTC. This gives the protein CASSGNEETQYF.

The genes are TRBV11-3 and TRBJ2-1; 14 bases map to TRBD2. The CDR3 runs to 18 residues. Germline values: CDR1 SGHNT, CDR2 YENEEA. V was clipped by 1 base and J by 6 bases; unmatched bases: 8. The CDR3 sequence: CASSLGLAGGPISNEQFF. Here the CDR3 DNA reads TGTGCCAGCAGCTTAGGACTAGCGGGAGGGCCTATCAGCAATGAGCAGTTCTTC.

V usage is TRBV5-1 and J usage is TRBJ2-5, with 13 nucleotides matching TRBD2. V lost 4 bases, J lost 3 bases, and 3 bases stayed unmatched. The CDR3 contains 15 residues. Germline V gene lookup returns CDR1 SGHRS and CDR2 YFSETQ. The CDR3: CASSGGTSGEETQYF. In DNA, the CDR3 is TGCGCCAGCAGCGGCGGGACTAGCGGGGAAGAGACCCAGTACTTC.

The rearrangement links TRBV2 to TRBJ2-5; D remains ambiguous. Trimming removed 3 bases from V and 1 base from J, with 12 bases in between. Looked up from germline, CDR1 is SNHLY and CDR2 is FYNNEI. The CDR3 runs to 15 residues. CDR3 sequence reads: CASSESRAFQETQYF. The CDR3 coding sequence is TGTGCCAGCAGTGAGTCAAGGGCCTTCCAAGAGACCCAGTACTTC.

The chain employs TRBV28 and TRBJ1-2, with D perhaps TRBD1 (5 bases). With 6 bases removed from V and 4 bases from J, the gap between germline ends came to 18 bases. CDR3 size: 15 residues. Looked up from germline, CDR1 is MDHEN and CDR2 is SYDVKM. This chain's CDR3 is CASRSQPRQSYGYTF. In nucleotides, the CDR3 is TGTGCCAGCAGAAGTCAACCCAGACAGAGCTATGGCTACACCTTC.

This clone was seen a few times. The J gene is TRBJ2-1, the V gene TRBV11-3; 9 bases line up with TRBD1. Per germline, CDR1 SGHNT and CDR2 YENEEA. The ends lost 4 bases at V and 15 bases at J; junction bases unmatched: 13. This CDR3 region has 14 residues. CDR3 in DNA: TGTGCCAGCAGCTCCGGACAGGGGAGTGCGGATCCGTTCTTC. Its protein product is CASSSGQGSADPFF.

V gene TRBV28 combines with J gene TRBJ1-1, with a tentative D call TRBD1 (6 bases). This CDR3 contains 15 residues. Germline CDR1 MDHEN, CDR2 SYDVKM. V lost 4 bases, J lost 3 bases, and 15 bases lay in between. The CDR3 DNA follows: TGTGCCAGCAGTTCCCCTTTACACAGGGACACTGAAGCTTTCTTT. Translation: CASSSPLHRDTEAFF.

This chain connects TRBV5-4 to TRBJ2-2; 10 bases line up with TRBD1. V lost 4 bases to trimming and J lost 6 bases; unmatched junction nucleotides: 9. Germline V CDR1 and CDR2: SGHNT, YYREEE (reference sequence). This CDR3 is built from 16 residues. This CDR3 is CASSRAGTGEPGELFF. CDR3 bases: TGTGCCAGCAGCCGAGCCGGGACAGGGGAACCCGGGGAGCTGTTTTTT.

The rearrangement joins TRBV7-9 to TRBJ1-4, with D perhaps TRBD1 (5 bases). Germline CDR1 reads SEHNR; CDR2 reads FQNEAQ (reference sequence). With 5 bases removed from V and 8 bases from J, the gap between germline ends came to 15 bases. The CDR3 covers 14 residues. This CDR3 is CASSQAGGVEKLFF. CDR3 in DNA: TGTGCCAGCAGCCAGGCCGGGGGTGTAGAAAAACTGTTTTTT.

This clone was seen a handful of times. The rearrangement joins TRBV6-6 to TRBJ2-7; D unresolved. This CDR3 has 11 amino acids. Germline V CDR1 and CDR2: MNHNY, SVGAGI (reference sequence). Trimming took 4 bases from V and 5 from J, leaving 6 bases between them. The chain's CDR3 is CASSFLDEQYF. The CDR3 DNA is TGTGCCAGCAGTTTCCTAGACGAGCAGTACTTC.

This clone appeared a few times. The chain is built from TRBV30 and TRBJ1-2; D remains ambiguous. Germline CDR1 GTSNPN, CDR2 SVGIG (reference sequence). The CDR3 covers 13 residues. V gave up 3 bases and J gave up 8 bases, with 16 bases separating them. Here the CDR3 DNA reads TGTGCCTGGAGCAAGCAACAGTCTCCCGGCTACACCTTC. Translating gives CAWSKQQSPGYTF.